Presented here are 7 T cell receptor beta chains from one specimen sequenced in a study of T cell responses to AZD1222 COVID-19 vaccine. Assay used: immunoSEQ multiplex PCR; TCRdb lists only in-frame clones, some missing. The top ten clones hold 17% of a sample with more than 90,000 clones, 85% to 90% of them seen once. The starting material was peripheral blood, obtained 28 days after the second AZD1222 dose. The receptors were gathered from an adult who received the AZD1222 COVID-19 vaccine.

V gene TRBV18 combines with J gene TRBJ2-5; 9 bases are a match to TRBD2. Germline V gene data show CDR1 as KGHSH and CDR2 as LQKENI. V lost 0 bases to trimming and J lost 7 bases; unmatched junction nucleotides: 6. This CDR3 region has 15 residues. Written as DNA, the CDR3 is TGTGCCAGCTCACCACCTGCTAGCGGGATAGCGACCCAGTACTTC. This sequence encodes CASSPPASGIATQYF.

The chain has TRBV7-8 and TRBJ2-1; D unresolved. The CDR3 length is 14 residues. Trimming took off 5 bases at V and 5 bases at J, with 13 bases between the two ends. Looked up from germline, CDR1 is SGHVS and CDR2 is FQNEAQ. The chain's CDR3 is CASSLTLSNNEQFF. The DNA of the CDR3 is TGTGCCAGCAGCCTAACCTTGAGCAACAATGAGCAGTTCTTC. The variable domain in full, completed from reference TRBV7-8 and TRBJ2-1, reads GAGVSQSPRYKVAKRGQDVALRCDPISGHVSLFWYQQALGQGPEFLTYFQNEAQLDKSGLPSDRFFAERPEGSVSTLKIQRTQQEDSAVYLCASSLTLSNNEQFFGPGTRLTVL.

The DNA of the CDR3 is TGTGCCAGTAGTGACGGCAGGGGCCATAGCTCCTATAATTCACCCCTCCACTTT. It translates to CASSDGRGHSSYNSPLHF. The rearrangement uses TRBV19 and TRBJ1-6; tentatively, D is TRBD1 (6 bases). There are 18 residues in the CDR3. Germline V lookup: CDR1 LNHDA, CDR2 SQIVND (reference sequence). Trimming stripped 5 bases from V and 0 bases from J, with 17 bases between. Drawing the rest from reference TRBV19 and TRBJ1-6, the complete variable domain is DGGITQSPKYLFRKEGQNVTLSCEQNLNHDAMYWYRQDPGQGLRLIYYSQIVNDFQKGDIAEGYSVSREKKESFPLTVTSAQKNPTAFYLCASSDGRGHSSYNSPLHFGNGTRLTVT.

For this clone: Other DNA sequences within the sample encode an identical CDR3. For the CDR3, the DNA is TGTGCCAGCAGCTCGGACAGGGGAAACGAGCAGTTCTTC. It codes for CASSSDRGNEQFF. The chain links TRBV5-4 to TRBJ2-1, with 9 bases aligning to TRBD1. Germline CDR1 SGHNT, CDR2 YYREEE (reference sequence). This CDR3 is built from 13 residues. V shed 3 bases and J 10 bases; nucleotides not matched to a gene: 5.

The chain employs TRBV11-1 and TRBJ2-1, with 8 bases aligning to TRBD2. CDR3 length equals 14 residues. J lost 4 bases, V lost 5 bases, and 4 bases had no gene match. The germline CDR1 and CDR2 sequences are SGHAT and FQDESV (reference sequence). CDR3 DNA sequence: TGTGCCAGCAGCAGACTAGCGCTGTACAATGAGCAGTTCTTC. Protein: CASSRLALYNEQFF.

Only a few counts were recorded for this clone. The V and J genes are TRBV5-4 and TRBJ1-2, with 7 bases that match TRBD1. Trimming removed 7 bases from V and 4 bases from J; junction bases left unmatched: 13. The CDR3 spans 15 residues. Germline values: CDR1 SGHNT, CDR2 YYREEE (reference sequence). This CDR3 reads CASSGWGQGVYGYTF. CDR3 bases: TGTGCCAGCTCTGGGTGGGGGCAGGGGGTCTATGGCTACACCTTC.

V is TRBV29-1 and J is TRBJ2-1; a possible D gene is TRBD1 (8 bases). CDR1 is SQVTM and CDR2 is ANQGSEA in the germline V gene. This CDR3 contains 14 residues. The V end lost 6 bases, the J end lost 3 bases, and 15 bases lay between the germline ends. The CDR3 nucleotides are TGCAGCGTCCCCACAGGGGGGGACTACAATGAGCAGTTCTTC. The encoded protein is CSVPTGGDYNEQFF.